This TCR beta chain was profiled in a study of metastatic and nonmetastatic thyroid tumors. Overall study: Peripheral blood and tumor or nodule samples from malignant and benign thyroid patients were compared.

This clone was seen repeatedly, ten times or more. Its antigen is currently unknown. Germline trimming cut 5 bases from V and 1 base from J; bases unmatched to any gene: 10. There are 18 residues in the CDR3. Germline V gene data show CDR1 as MDHEN and CDR2 as SYDVKM. Whole-study results and caveats: Within blood and tumor, benign nodules reportedly had significantly lower TCR beta diversity than malignant thyroid tumors did.

Ahead of thyroid surgery, no patient had received treatment of any kind. In the original processing: Using the CDR3 differences seen across clinicopathological groups, the authors built a distant-metastasis classifier for papillary thyroid cancer, which was meant to discriminate distant-metastatic patients. TCRdb reanalyzed the PCR reads with MiXCR. These V and J calls originate from TCRdb's pipeline instead of the authors' own analysis. Of around 35,000 clones listed, over 15% were seen once; the top ten hold 3% to 4%. This clonotype originated in a female donor with papillary thyroid cancer or a benign thyroid nodule (not recorded which). Some clones in this sample may be carry-over from other donors' samples. Sequences were obtained from blood. This chain connects TRBV28 to TRBJ2-7; 14 nucleotides match TRBD2. The DNA of the CDR3 is TGTGCCAGCAGTCCCGGGACTAGCGGGAGTTACCTTTCCTACGAGCAGTACTTC. Translating it yields CASSPGTSGSYLSYEQYF.